The 26 T cell receptor beta chains listed next were all sequenced from one sample in a study of immune heterogeneity within non-small cell lung tumors. In a multiplex PCR, 32 V and 13 J primers amplified TCR beta CDR3. One entry per CDR3 protein results from TCRdb running MiXCR on the multiplex PCR reads. The data contain fewer than 15,000 distinct CDR3 sequences, around 22% of them singletons. Bulk tumor genomic DNA constituted the template, at 600 ng per sample. Spaced far apart, several biopsies were taken from each primary tumor during surgery. The cohort was untreated, with newly diagnosed non-small cell lung cancer undergoing curative surgery. Sequenced: lung tumor tissue. These receptors were obtained from a man aged 60 to 69 with non-small cell lung cancer.

By its share, this clonotype is medium-sized. The V gene is TRBV14, the J gene TRBJ2-7; perhaps TRBD1 as D (5 bases). V lost 2 bases, J lost 0 bases, and 11 bases lay in between. CDR1 and CDR2 (germline): SGHDN, FVKESK. The CDR3 runs to 15 residues. CDR3 sequence (DNA): TGTGCCAGCAGCCAAACAGGACGGCACTCCTACGAGCAGTACTTC. Protein: CASSQTGRHSYEQYF.

This clonotype appeared many times. This rearrangement joins TRBV2 to TRBJ1-1, with D unclear. V lost 6 bases and J 5 bases, leaving 4 bases between the germline ends. The germline CDR1 and CDR2 sequences are SNHLY and FYNNEI. The CDR3 sequence is 10 residues long. CDR3 loop: CASRGTEAFF. The CDR3 DNA is TGTGCCAGCAGAGGTACTGAAGCTTTCTTT.

There are a few counts of this clonotype. The rearrangement links TRBV9 to TRBJ2-3, with D possibly being TRBD1 (6 bases). The CDR3 is 13 residues long. V lost 2 bases, J lost 5 bases, and 9 bases lay in between. Germline loops: CDR1 SGDLS, CDR2 YYNGEE. The CDR3 loop reads CASSVTGLDTQYF. CDR3 nucleotides: TGTGCCAGCAGCGTCACAGGGTTAGATACGCAGTATTTT.

In this sample, this clonotype is medium-sized. The rearrangement joins TRBV3-1 to TRBJ1-5; D is unresolved. Germline assignment: CDR1 LGHDT and CDR2 YNNKEL (reference sequence). Trimming cost V 0 bases and J 6 bases, with 6 bases left between them. The CDR3 has 13 amino acids. This CDR3 reads CASSQDLTQPQHF. The CDR3 DNA reads TGTGCCAGCAGCCAAGATCTGACTCAGCCCCAGCATTTT.

This chain joins TRBV25-1 and TRBJ2-1, with unresolved D. The length of the CDR3 is 16 residues. CDR1 MGHDK and CDR2 SYGVNS come from the germline V gene. V dropped 1 base and J dropped 3 bases, with 13 bases sitting between them. This chain's CDR3 is CASSESGARNYNEQFF. The CDR3 region has the DNA TGTGCCAGCAGTGAATCCGGTGCCCGGAACTACAATGAGCAGTTCTTC.

This clonotype turned up a few times. The DNA of the CDR3 is TGTGCCAGCTCACCGGGCAGAGAGAAAGAAGCTTTCTTT. Protein product: CASSPGREKEAFF. The chain joins TRBV18 to TRBJ1-1; D unclear. V lost 3 bases and J lost 8, with 13 bases in between. The germline V gene has CDR1 KGHSH and CDR2 LQKENI. This CDR3 is 13 amino acids long.

This clonotype was seen a few times. The chain is built from TRBV20-1 and TRBJ1-5; D gene unclear. This CDR3 has 12 amino acids. Trimming took 3 bases from V and 11 from J, leaving 14 bases between them. In germline, CDR1 is DFQATT, CDR2 SNEGSKA (reference sequence). CDR3 region: CSARENFGAQHF. The CDR3 bases are TGCAGTGCTAGGGAGAACTTCGGGGCCCAGCATTTT.

Turning to this clonotype: It may be a read error: a sequence one base away is much more abundant. V usage is TRBV27 and J usage is TRBJ2-7; unclear D gene. The V end was cut by 0 bases, the J end by 7 bases, with 10 bases between. Per the germline V gene, CDR1 is MNHEY and CDR2 is SMNVEV (reference sequence). The CDR3 runs to 13 residues. Written as DNA, the CDR3 is TGTGCCAGCAGTTTATCTGGCAACTGGGAGCAGTACTTC. Translated, it gives CASSLSGNWEQYF.

The genes are TRBV5-5 and TRBJ2-3; D gene uncertain. Deletions cut 4 bases from V and 2 bases from J, with 5 bases between. Germline assignment: CDR1 SGHKS and CDR2 YYEKEE (reference sequence). The CDR3 has 12 residues. CDR3 protein: CASSGPTDTQYF. The CDR3 DNA is TGTGCCAGCAGCGGGCCCACAGATACGCAGTATTTT.

A remark on this clonotype: A read error is possible here, since a much larger clone lies one base away. The V gene is TRBV30, the J gene TRBJ2-7, with TRBD2 matching 7 bases. The CDR3 is 15 residues long. CDR1 and CDR2 (germline): GTSNPN, SVGIG (reference sequence). CDR3 sequence reads: CAWSVRGTKGYEHYF. DNA of the CDR3: TGTGCCTGGAGTGTACGAGGGACTAAGGGCTACGAGCATTACTTC. Full variable domain (missing parts from reference TRBV30 and TRBJ2-7): SQTIHQWPATLVQPVGSPLSLECTVEGTSNPNLYWYRQAAGRGLQLLFYSVGIGQISSEVPQNLSASRPQDRQFILSSKKLLLSDSGFYLCAWSVRGTKGYEHYFGPGTRLTVT.

The chain recombines TRBV20-1 with TRBJ1-5; tentative D call: TRBD1 (6 bases). The CDR3 covers 15 residues. V was clipped by 1 base and J by 2 bases, with 12 bases between them. Germline loops: CDR1 DFQATT, CDR2 SNEGSKA (reference sequence). DNA of the CDR3: TGCAGTGCTAGAGTTGGGGGCGCAGGCAATCAGCCCCAGCATTTT. It codes for CSARVGGAGNQPQHF.

The V call is TRBV6-1, the J call TRBJ2-7; 12 bases line up with TRBD1. V lost 6 bases to trimming and J lost 6 bases; unmatched junction nucleotides: 9. This CDR3 has 15 amino acids. The germline V gene has CDR1 MNHNS and CDR2 SASEGT. As DNA, the CDR3 is TGTGCCAGCAGCCTTTCCGGGACAGGGGGCGCCGAGCAGTACTTC. It encodes CASSLSGTGGAEQYF.

This clonotype was seen a single time. This may arise from a read error, as a much more abundant clone is one base away. The chain joins TRBV5-1 to TRBJ2-3, with 8 bases fitting TRBD2. This CDR3 has 14 amino acids. Germline CDR1 is SGHRS and CDR2 is YFSETQ. The CDR3 DNA reads as TGCGCCAGCAGCTTGGGAGGCGGGGGGAATGAGCAGTCCTTC. Protein: CASSLGGGGNEQSF.

About this clonotype itself: One junction end does not reproduce the germline sequence, and a read error may be involved. V usage is TRBV7-9 and J usage is TRBJ1-6, with D perhaps TRBD1 (5 bases). Germline values: CDR1 SEHNR, CDR2 FQNEAQ (reference sequence). The CDR3 has 14 residues. CDR3 in DNA: TGTGCCAGCACCTTATCAGGGTTGGATTCACCCCTCCACTTT. Translating it yields CASTLSGLDSPLHF.

By frequency in the sample, this clonotype is medium-sized. V and J are TRBV6-4 and TRBJ2-7; the match to TRBD2 covers 14 bases. The CDR3 spans 17 residues. CDR1 MRHNA and CDR2 SNTAGT come from the germline V gene. Unmatched junction bases numbered 6, after V lost 3 bases and J lost 2 bases. In DNA, the CDR3 is TGTGCCAGCAGTGAGGGGACTAGCGGGAGTGGTCCCTACGAGCAGTACTTC. As protein: CASSEGTSGSGPYEQYF.

This clonotype is medium-sized (0.01 to 0.1%) in the sample. The chain carries TRBV19 and TRBJ1-2, with TRBD1 identical over 8 bases. The CDR3 covers 15 residues. V lost 4 bases and J lost 6; bases outside the gene matches: 10. CDR1 and CDR2 (germline): LNHDA, SQIVND (reference sequence). The CDR3 region has the DNA TGTGCCAGTAGTAAGTCAGGGGGCGGATATGATGGCTACACCTTC. It encodes CASSKSGGGYDGYTF.

The J gene is TRBJ2-5, the V gene TRBV29-1; 9 bases fit TRBD1. Germline V gives CDR1 SQVTM, CDR2 ANQGSEA. J gave up 7 bases and V 4 bases, and 7 bases lay outside the gene matches. The CDR3 is made up of 13 amino acids. This CDR3 reads CSVGGTGLGTQYF. DNA for the CDR3: TGCAGCGTTGGAGGGACAGGGCTTGGGACCCAGTACTTC. Based on the CDR3 plus reference TRBV29-1 and TRBJ2-5, the full variable domain is SAVISQKPSRDICQRGTSLTIQCQVDSQVTMMFWYRQQPGQSLTLIATANQGSEATYESGFVIDKFPISRPNLTFSTLTVSNMSPEDSSIYLCSVGGTGLGTQYFGPGTRLLVL.

The CDR3 is CASSLIGTSGEETQYF. In DNA form, the CDR3 reads TGTGCCAGCAGCTTAATCGGGACTAGCGGGGAAGAGACCCAGTACTTC. This chain connects TRBV7-3 to TRBJ2-5; 13 bases are a match to TRBD2. This CDR3 comprises 16 residues. The trim removed 1 base at V and 3 bases at J, leaving 2 bases unmatched. Germline V gene sequence: CDR1 SGHTA, CDR2 FQGTGA.

This clonotype was seen only a few times. V and J are TRBV5-1 and TRBJ2-1; unclear D gene. The CDR3 totals 11 residues. In germline, CDR1 is SGHRS, CDR2 YFSETQ. V lost 0 bases to trimming and J lost 10 bases, with 5 bases between them. The CDR3 reads CASSLEIEQFF. CDR3 sequence (DNA): TGCGCCAGCAGCTTGGAGATCGAGCAGTTCTTC.

The V and J genes are TRBV5-6 and TRBJ2-7; 7 positions agree with TRBD2. Germline V gives CDR1 SGHDT, CDR2 YYEEEE. The CDR3 sequence is 16 residues long. V was clipped by 4 bases and J by 3 bases; unmatched bases: 13. The CDR3 nucleotides read TGTGCCAGCAGCCCGGGCGGGGGTAGGTTCCGCTACGAGCAGTACTTC. This encodes CASSPGGGRFRYEQYF.

This chain uses TRBV5-1 with TRBJ2-7; 8 bases fit TRBD2. After removal of 0 bases from V and 3 bases from J, the junction contained 11 bases not matched to a gene. This CDR3 has 17 residues. The germline V gene has CDR1 SGHRS and CDR2 YFSETQ. CDR3 coding DNA: TGCGCCAGCAGCTTGGGGGACTTCGGTCTAGCGGGCTACGAGCAGTACTTC. Translation: CASSLGDFGLAGYEQYF.

Concerning this clonotype itself: This may stem from a read error, because a much larger clone lies one nucleotide away. The rearrangement joins TRBV19 to TRBJ1-6; D not certain. The CDR3 contains 13 residues. Germline-derived CDR1 and CDR2 are LNHDA and SQIVND (reference sequence). With 6 bases removed from V and 6 bases from J, the gap between germline ends came to 9 bases. The CDR3 loop is CASSLNFNSPLHF. The CDR3 DNA follows: TGTGCCAGTAGCCTCAACTTTAATTCACCCCTCCACTTT. Together with reference TRBV19 and TRBJ1-6, the CDR3 gives the full variable domain: DGGITQSPKYLFRKEGQNVTLSCEQNLNHDAMYWYRQDPGQGLRLIYYSQIVNDFQKGDIAEGYSVSREKKESFPLTVTSAQKNPTAFYLCASSLNFNSPLHFGNGTRLTVT.

This clonotype was found a few times. The chain combines TRBV27 with TRBJ2-5; 9 nucleotides agree with TRBD1. The CDR3 has 16 amino acids. The J segment lost 7 bases and the V segment lost 6 bases, leaving 15 bases of the junction unmatched. Germline-derived CDR1 and CDR2 are MNHEY and SMNVEV (reference sequence). The CDR3 sequence is CASSPTGGASSATQYF. CDR3 in DNA: TGTGCCAGCAGCCCTACAGGGGGCGCCTCATCGGCGACCCAGTACTTC.

This clonotype has just a few counts. The J gene is TRBJ2-7, the V gene TRBV20-1; the D is unclear. V was cut by 0 bases and J by 3 bases, with 12 bases left in between. This CDR3 region has 14 residues. Germline V gene sequence: CDR1 DFQATT, CDR2 SNEGSKA (reference sequence). For the CDR3, the DNA is TGCAGTGCTAGAGACAGAACAGATATCTACGAGCAGTACTTC. It specifies CSARDRTDIYEQYF.

The V and J genes are TRBV4-1 and TRBJ2-3, with no clear D. Per germline, CDR1 MGHRA and CDR2 YSYEKL. The CDR3 has 16 amino acids. Trimming took off 1 base at V and 2 bases at J, with 13 bases between the two ends. CDR3 nucleotide sequence: TGCGCCAGCAGCCAAGTAGGCCCCGACCCCACAGATACGCAGTATTTT. Encoded protein: CASSQVGPDPTDTQYF.

V gene TRBV7-2 combines with J gene TRBJ2-1; no reliable D call. V was pared by 5 bases and J by 8 bases, with 16 bases between. CDR3 length: 14 amino acids. Germline loops: CDR1 SGHTA, CDR2 FQGNSA. CDR3 in amino acids: CASSRTIGPDEQFF. In nucleotides, the CDR3 is TGTGCCAGCAGCCGCACTATCGGGCCGGATGAGCAGTTCTTC. The whole variable domain, remainder taken from reference TRBV7-2 and TRBJ2-1, is GAGVSQSPSNKVTEKGKDVELRCDPISGHTALYWYRQSLGQGLEFLIYFQGNSAPDKSGLPSDRFSAERTGGSVSTLTIQRTQQEDSAVYLCASSRTIGPDEQFFGPGTRLTVL.